This entry concerns a single T cell receptor beta chain. Its antigen is as yet unknown. The data stem from a study of blood T cells in healthy people across ages. Study outcomes and limitations: In long-lived donors, naive CD4+ cell counts and diversity exceeded those of aged donors. Observed TCR beta diversity per million T cells went down as age went up. This fall followed a roughly linear course with age.

Those donating, healthy Caucasian individuals from Russia, were aged roughly 6 to 100. Every sample had a minimum of 6 million PBMCs isolated. From germline, CDR1 is MNHNS and CDR2 SASEGT. V gave up 3 bases and J gave up 1 base, with 13 bases separating them. This CDR3 spans 16 amino acids. A second PCR of about 7 to 11 cycles used a sample-barcoded 5' primer and a J-beta primer mix. TCRdb re-called the 5' RACE reads through MiXCR, storing one row per CDR3 protein. The data contain about a million distinct CDR3 sequences, 51% of them singletons. The sequenced sample was blood. This chain joins TRBV6-1 and TRBJ2-4; the D is unclear. The clonotype was recovered from a woman aged 60-70 years in good health. CDR3 residues: CASSDKGRTAKNIQYF. For the CDR3, the DNA is TGTGCCAGCAGTGATAAGGGCAGGACGGCCAAAAACATTCAGTACTTC.